Shown below are 20 T cell receptor beta chains from a single sample sequenced in a study of CD8 T cells in ankylosing spondylitis. Antigen specificity for these receptors is unknown. Whole-study findings and limits: In ankylosing spondylitis blood, a motif of seven to nine highly homologous TCR beta variants appeared characteristic.

TCRdb processed the 5' RACE reads anew with MiXCR; each CDR3 protein has one entry. The repertoire holds approximately 300,000 distinct CDR3 sequences, approximately 8% seen once, with 14% to 15% in the top ten. Sequenced material: blood, either unsorted or a sorted T cell fraction (not recorded which). Receptors originate from a male donor with ankylosing spondylitis.

Ten or more counts support this clonotype. This chain uses TRBV18 with TRBJ2-4; D uncertain. Trimming removed 3 bases at V and 0 bases at J, with 21 bases between. The CDR3 loop spans 19 amino acids. The germline CDR1 and CDR2 sequences are KGHSH and LQKENI. CDR3 residues: CASSPGISRPEIAKNIQYF. The CDR3 DNA sequence: TGTGCCAGCTCACCGGGGATCTCCCGGCCCGAAATAGCCAAAAACATTCAGTACTTC.

This clonotype was counted a few times. The chain combines TRBV28 with TRBJ1-1; no clear D. Deletions cut 5 bases from V and 1 base from J, with 11 bases between. The CDR3 covers 14 residues. Germline CDR1 reads MDHEN; CDR2 reads SYDVKM. CDR3 amino acids: CASSLRRQNTEAFF. CDR3 nucleotides: TGTGCCAGCAGTCTCCGCCGACAGAACACTGAAGCTTTCTTT.

This clonotype was detected ten times or more. CDR3: CASSLLGATNEKLFF. The CDR3 DNA is TGTGCCAGCAGTCTACTCGGTGCAACTAATGAAAAACTGTTTTTT. This chain uses TRBV7-2 with TRBJ1-4, with D unclear. This CDR3 has 15 residues. V was pared by 6 bases and J by 0 bases, with 11 bases between. Per the germline V gene, CDR1 is SGHTA and CDR2 is FQGNSA.

The DNA of the CDR3 is TGCGCCAGCAGCCTGGGACAGGGGTTGCCTGAGCAGTTCTTC. Translating gives CASSLGQGLPEQFF. V and J are TRBV5-1 and TRBJ2-1; 10 nucleotides agree with TRBD1. Germline V CDR1 and CDR2: SGHRS, YFSETQ. J was trimmed by 9 bases and V by 4 bases; bases with no gene match: 7. The CDR3 runs 14 residues.

The rearrangement joins TRBV28 to TRBJ2-3; TRBD2 matches at 7 bases. V was pared by 5 bases and J by 3 bases, with 5 bases of the junction left unmatched. The CDR3 runs to 14 residues. Germline CDR1 reads MDHEN; CDR2 reads SYDVKM. The CDR3 here is CASSRLAVTDTQYF. CDR3 DNA: TGTGCCAGCAGTCGACTAGCTGTAACAGATACGCAGTATTTT. The full variable domain, its missing parts supplied by reference TRBV28 and TRBJ2-3, is DVKVTQSSRYLVKRTGEKVFLECVQDMDHENMFWYRQDPGLGLRLIYFSYDVKMKEKGDIPEGYSVSREKKERFSLILESASTNQTSMYLCASSRLAVTDTQYFGPGTRLTVL.

In this sample, this clonotype turned up many times. V usage is TRBV4-1 and J usage is TRBJ1-1, with TRBD1 as a possible D gene (5 bases). V dropped 3 bases and J dropped 1 base, with 18 bases sitting between them. This CDR3 region has 17 residues. Germline-derived CDR1 and CDR2 are MGHRA and YSYEKL. The CDR3 protein is CASSHPAFGGGNTEAFF. The CDR3 DNA reads as TGCGCCAGCAGCCACCCCGCTTTCGGGGGAGGGAACACTGAAGCTTTCTTT.

This clonotype turned up a few times. The chain carries TRBV27 and TRBJ1-5; D unclear. The CDR3 loop spans 14 amino acids. The V gene lost 2 bases and the J gene lost 7 bases, with 12 bases spanning the gap. In germline, CDR1 is MNHEY, CDR2 SMNVEV (reference sequence). CDR3 sequence reads: CASSLKRVGQPQHF. CDR3 coding DNA: TGTGCCAGCAGTTTAAAGAGGGTAGGGCAGCCCCAGCATTTT.

J is TRBJ1-2 and V is TRBV6-1, with no clear D. CDR1 and CDR2 (germline): MNHNS, SASEGT. There are 17 residues in the CDR3. The germline V and J ends were trimmed by 0 bases and 0 bases, with 14 bases remaining between them. CDR3: CASSEALVSWTNYGYTF. CDR3 DNA: TGTGCCAGCAGTGAAGCGCTTGTCTCTTGGACTAACTATGGCTACACCTTC.

The rearrangement links TRBV20-1 to TRBJ1-1, with D perhaps TRBD1 (5 bases). The V end lost 3 bases, the J end lost 1 base, and 9 bases lay between the germline ends. This CDR3 has 13 residues. The V gene's germline CDR1 is DFQATT and CDR2 SNEGSKA (reference sequence). DNA of the CDR3: TGCAGTGCTAGGGGCAGGGCGAACACTGAAGCTTTCTTT. This sequence encodes CSARGRANTEAFF.

This chain connects TRBV7-3 to TRBJ1-1, with no clear D. Germline CDR1 and CDR2: SGHTA and FQGTGA. This CDR3 region has 13 residues. Trimming pared 4 bases from V and 4 bases from J, leaving 10 bases between. The CDR3 here is CASSSTVFTEAFF. In DNA form, the CDR3 reads TGTGCCAGCAGCTCCACGGTGTTCACTGAAGCTTTCTTT.

A few counts support this clonotype. The rearrangement uses TRBV12-3 or TRBV12-4 and TRBJ2-6; 8 bases align to TRBD1. This CDR3 is built from 18 residues. With V trimmed by 8 bases and J by 4 bases, 16 bases remained unmatched. CDR3 in amino acids: CASGTGTGGIAGANVLTF. CDR3 in DNA: TGTGCCAGCGGAACCGGGACAGGAGGTATAGCGGGGGCCAACGTCCTGACTTTC.

This clonotype was observed a handful of times. This chain links TRBV19 with TRBJ2-2; D is ambiguous. V shed 8 bases and J shed 0 bases, with 10 bases lying between them. CDR1 and CDR2 from the germline V gene are LNHDA and SQIVND (reference sequence). This CDR3 contains 14 residues. The CDR3 region is CASCRLANTGELFF. The DNA of the CDR3 is TGTGCCAGTTGTAGGCTGGCGAACACCGGGGAGCTGTTTTTT. Full variable domain (outside the CDR3, taken from reference TRBV19 and TRBJ2-2): DGGITQSPKYLFRKEGQNVTLSCEQNLNHDAMYWYRQDPGQGLRLIYYSQIVNDFQKGDIAEGYSVSREKKESFPLTVTSAQKNPTAFYLCASCRLANTGELFFGEGSRLTVL.

The rearrangement uses TRBV29-1 and TRBJ2-3; D might be TRBD1 (6 bases). Trimming took off 7 bases at V and 4 bases at J, with 15 bases between the two ends. There are 13 residues in the CDR3. Germline V gene data show CDR1 as SQVTM and CDR2 as ANQGSEA. CDR3 nucleotides: TGCAGCGGAGGAACAGGGTTCGCAGATACGCAGTATTTT. This sequence encodes CSGGTGFADTQYF.

This chain connects TRBV5-6 to TRBJ2-2; 9 positions match TRBD1. J gave up 7 bases and V 2 bases, and 9 bases lay outside the gene matches. The CDR3 loop spans 16 amino acids. Per germline, CDR1 SGHDT and CDR2 YYEEEE. CDR3: CASSFSGQGPLGELFF. The CDR3 nucleotides are TGTGCCAGCAGCTTCTCCGGACAGGGGCCCCTCGGGGAGCTGTTTTTT.

This clonotype has only a few counts. The J gene is TRBJ2-1, the V gene TRBV5-5; tentatively, D is TRBD2 (6 bases). Germline CDR1 and CDR2: SGHKS and YYEKEE (reference sequence). Trimming took off 1 base at V and 4 bases at J, with 21 bases between the two ends. The CDR3 is 18 amino acids. The CDR3, as DNA: TGTGCCAGCAGCTTGTTGGGCGCCGTGGACTACTCATACAATGAGCAGTTCTTC. Encoded protein: CASSLLGAVDYSYNEQFF.

This clonotype has a count of ten or more. V gene TRBV12-3 or TRBV12-4 combines with J gene TRBJ1-2; D call uncertain. This CDR3 contains 13 residues. V lost 5 bases to trimming and J lost 8 bases, with 15 bases between them. As DNA, the CDR3 is TGTGCCAGCAGTCCTGGGAGTGGGTGGGGCTACACCTTC. Translated: CASSPGSGWGYTF.

In this sample, this clonotype turned up a few times. The chain uses TRBV23-1 and TRBJ2-5; perhaps TRBD1 as D (5 bases). TRBV23-1 is assigned to the ORF class and has an uncertain function. The V gene lost 0 bases and the J gene lost 2 bases, with 7 bases spanning the gap. CDR3 length: 14 amino acids. CDR3 region: CASSQSGVQETQYF. The CDR3 region has the DNA TGCGCCAGCAGTCAATCAGGGGTACAAGAGACCCAGTACTTC.

This clonotype has a handful of counts. The chain combines TRBV20-1 with TRBJ2-1, with 11 bases identical to TRBD2. Germline V gene sequence: CDR1 DFQATT, CDR2 SNEGSKA (reference sequence). This CDR3 has 16 amino acids. Trimming removed 5 bases from V and 4 bases from J; junction bases left unmatched: 10. The CDR3 protein is CSAPDTSGRVYNEQFF. CDR3 nucleotide sequence: TGCAGTGCTCCTGATACTAGCGGGAGAGTATACAATGAGCAGTTCTTC.

This clonotype was seen repeatedly, ten times or more. The rearrangement joins TRBV7-2 to TRBJ2-7; D gene ambiguous. Per the germline V gene, CDR1 is SGHTA and CDR2 is FQGNSA. V lost 5 bases and J lost 4, with 9 bases in between. The CDR3 extends over 12 amino acids. CDR3 protein: CASSAARYEQYF. The DNA for the CDR3 is TGTGCCAGCAGCGCTGCGCGGTACGAGCAGTACTTC. Full variable domain (outside the CDR3, taken from reference TRBV7-2 and TRBJ2-7): GAGVSQSPSNKVTEKGKDVELRCDPISGHTALYWYRQSLGQGLEFLIYFQGNSAPDKSGLPSDRFSAERTGGSVSTLTIQRTQQEDSAVYLCASSAARYEQYFGPGTRLTVT.

The table lists this clonotype with many counts. The chain is built from TRBV29-1 and TRBJ1-5; the D is unclear. Germline V gives CDR1 SQVTM, CDR2 ANQGSEA. This CDR3 contains 12 residues. Trimming removed 4 bases at V and 6 bases at J, with 10 bases between. CDR3 region: CSVALLGQPQHF. The CDR3 DNA follows: TGCAGCGTTGCATTACTCGGTCAGCCCCAGCATTTT.